The next 10 T cell receptor beta chains were all read from a single sample in a study of blood T cells in healthy people across ages. Together with a sample-barcoded 5' primer, a J-beta primer mix was included in a second PCR lasting about 6 to 11 cycles. TCRdb processed the 5' RACE reads anew with MiXCR; each CDR3 protein has one entry. This table has some 1.4 million distinct CDR3 sequences, roughly 40% appearing once. The material sequenced was blood. The receptors stem from a woman aged 18 to 35 in good health.

This clonotype was detected many times. The germline gene is not matched at one end of the junction; a read error may be the cause. This CDR3 is CASSQGNTGELFF. The CDR3 nucleotides read TGTGCCAGCAGTCAAGGGAACACCGGGGAGCTGTTTTTT. The V gene is TRBV3-1, the J gene TRBJ2-2; D not certain. This CDR3 spans 13 amino acids. CDR1 is LGHDT, CDR2 YNNKEL, per germline (reference sequence). Variable domain in full (rest from reference TRBV3-1 and TRBJ2-2): DTAVSQTPKYLVTQMGNDKSIKCEQNLGHDTMYWYKQDSKKFLKIMFSYNNKELIINETVPNRFSPKSPDKAHLNLHINSLELGDSAVYFCASSQGNTGELFFGEGSRLTVL.

The rearrangement joins TRBV4-1 to TRBJ2-1, with 8 bases identical to TRBD2. The V segment lost 2 bases and the J segment 8 bases; nucleotides outside the gene matches: 14. CDR1 is MGHRA and CDR2 is YSYEKL in the germline V gene. There are 17 residues in the CDR3. CDR3 nucleotide sequence: TGCGCCAGCAGCCAAAGAACCCTGGGACTAGTCGGGGATGAGCAGTTCTTC. It encodes CASSQRTLGLVGDEQFF.

The J gene is TRBJ2-1, the V gene TRBV7-2, with TRBD2 identical over 13 bases. There are 18 residues in the CDR3. From germline, CDR1 is SGHTA and CDR2 FQGNSA. The junction had 11 bases not matched to a gene; V was cut back by 0 bases and J by 9 bases. CDR3 coding DNA: TGTGCCAGCAGCTTAGCGACTAGCGGGAGGAGTTCGATGGGTGAGCAGTTCTTC. This gives the protein CASSLATSGRSSMGEQFF.

This chain connects TRBV20-1 to TRBJ2-7; D is uncertain. Germline lookup yields CDR1 DFQATT and CDR2 SNEGSKA (reference sequence). The CDR3 consists of 13 residues. Trimming took 0 bases from V and 1 from J, leaving 7 bases between them. CDR3 nucleotide sequence: TGCAGTGCTAGAGATGTTCTTTCCTACGAGCAGTACTTC. It is translated as CSARDVLSYEQYF.

This clonotype was counted ten times or more. The chain has TRBV7-2 and TRBJ2-3; TRBD2 matches 11 bases. The V segment lost 2 bases and the J segment 2 bases; nucleotides outside the gene matches: 3. The CDR3 consists of 16 residues. Germline lookup yields CDR1 SGHTA and CDR2 FQGNSA. CDR3 in DNA: TGTGCCAGCAGCTTAACTAGCGGGGGCTTCACAGATACGCAGTATTTT. The encoded protein is CASSLTSGGFTDTQYF.

This clonotype was counted only a few times. The V gene is TRBV11-2, the J gene TRBJ2-5, with no clear D. V was clipped by 0 bases and J by 7 bases, with 9 bases between them. CDR3 size: 13 residues. CDR1 is SGHAT and CDR2 is FQNNGV in the germline V gene. The CDR3 is CASSLEQSGTQYF. CDR3 nucleotides: TGTGCCAGCAGCTTAGAGCAGTCAGGGACCCAGTACTTC.

The rearrangement links TRBV29-1 to TRBJ1-1; D not certain. Germline lookup yields CDR1 SQVTM and CDR2 ANQGSEA. The CDR3 totals 12 residues. V was cut by 2 bases and J by 3 bases, with 7 bases left in between. DNA of the CDR3: TGCAGCGTTGAATGGGGTTACACTGAAGCTTTCTTT. As protein: CSVEWGYTEAFF.

The rearrangement joins TRBV20-1 to TRBJ1-2; D is ambiguous. V was trimmed by 3 bases and J by 4 bases, leaving 12 bases between them. The V gene's germline CDR1 is DFQATT and CDR2 SNEGSKA (reference sequence). This CDR3 is built from 13 residues. The CDR3, as DNA: TGCAGTGCTAGCCGAGTGGTGGGCTATGGCTACACCTTC. Amino acid sequence: CSASRVVGYGYTF.

This clonotype turned up a few times. The chain uses TRBV27 and TRBJ2-1; the match to TRBD2 covers 10 bases. The CDR3 totals 16 residues. V shed 6 bases, J shed 6 bases, and the junction held 11 bases outside the gene matches. Germline V gene data show CDR1 as MNHEY and CDR2 as SMNVEV (reference sequence). The CDR3 region is CASSHVGLAETNEQFF. CDR3 coding DNA: TGTGCCAGCAGCCATGTCGGACTAGCGGAGACCAATGAGCAGTTCTTC.

The rearrangement uses TRBV2 and TRBJ1-2; 8 positions match TRBD1. The CDR3 spans 17 residues. Germline V CDR1 and CDR2: SNHLY, FYNNEI. V was clipped by 4 bases and J by 5 bases; unmatched bases: 15. The DNA for the CDR3 is TGTGCCAGCAGTGGAGCCGGGCGGACAGGGACCCTTTATGGCTACACCTTC. Translation gives CASSGAGRTGTLYGYTF.